The 9 T cell receptor beta chains below come from one sample, sequenced in a study of OX40 agonist ivuxolimab in advanced cancers. This table comes from immunoSEQ multiplex PCR, and its TCRdb copy is limited to in-frame clones, with some not included. Of tens of thousands of clones in the sample, under 95% were seen once. The sequencing here drew on CD4+ or CD8+ T cells sorted from blood, taken in a trial of the OX40 agonist ivuxolimab. The receptor set was obtained from an adult with an advanced solid tumor such as melanoma, head and neck, liver or kidney cancer.

This sequence joins TRBV4-1 and TRBJ2-4; D perhaps matches TRBD2 (5 bases). V shed 0 bases and J shed 14 bases, with 20 bases lying between them. Germline V gene lookup returns CDR1 MGHRA and CDR2 YSYEKL. This CDR3 is built from 15 residues. The CDR3 is CASSQDRLGGGKKYF. DNA of the CDR3: TGCGCCAGCAGCCAAGATCGGCTTGGAGGAGGAAAAAAGTACTTC.

The chain couples TRBV27 to TRBJ2-1; the D gene is possibly TRBD2 (6 bases). The CDR3 consists of 13 residues. Germline CDR1 MNHEY, CDR2 SMNVEV (reference sequence). Trimming stripped 3 bases from V and 7 bases from J, with 10 bases between. The CDR3 DNA follows: TGTGCCAGCAGTTTGATCAGCGGGAATGAGCAGTTCTTC. Protein product: CASSLISGNEQFF.

The chain joins TRBV5-6 to TRBJ2-7; 10 bases fit TRBD1. V shed 3 bases and J 0 bases; nucleotides not matched to a gene: 0. The CDR3 runs 14 residues. Germline V gives CDR1 SGHDT, CDR2 YYEEEE. The CDR3 here is CASSWTGGSYEQYF. CDR3 DNA sequence: TGTGCCAGCAGCTGGACAGGGGGCTCCTACGAGCAGTACTTC. The full variable domain, completed using reference TRBV5-6 and TRBJ2-7, is DAGVTQSPTHLIKTRGQQVTLRCSPKSGHDTVSWYQQALGQGPQFIFQYYEEEERQRGNFPDRFSGHQFPNYSSELNVNALLLGDSALYLCASSWTGGSYEQYFGPGTRLTVT.

In its sample, this clone was seen once. V and J are TRBV6-5 and TRBJ2-5; a possible D gene is TRBD2 (6 bases). Trimming pared 3 bases from V and 2 bases from J, leaving 10 bases between. Germline V gives CDR1 MNHEY, CDR2 SVGAGI. The CDR3 has 14 residues. Written as DNA, the CDR3 is TGTGCCAGCAGTTATAGGAGGGCTCAAGAGACCCAGTACTTC. This gives the protein CASSYRRAQETQYF.

This chain connects TRBV5-1 to TRBJ2-5, with D tentatively TRBD1 (6 bases). The end of the DNA aligns better with TRBJ2-7, so the J call may be wrong. Germline CDR1 and CDR2: SGHRS and YFSETQ. The CDR3 loop spans 17 amino acids. The chain's CDR3 is CASSSSGAHRNLYEQYF. CDR3 nucleotide sequence: TGCGCCAGCAGCTCCTCAGGGGCTCATCGCAACTTATACGAGCAGTACTTC.

The V and J genes are TRBV9 and TRBJ2-1; 7 bases align to TRBD2. With 6 bases clipped from V and 0 bases from J, the junction kept 6 bases outside the gene matches. Germline CDR1 reads SGDLS; CDR2 reads YYNGEE. The CDR3 spans 15 residues. CDR3 in DNA: TGTGCCAGCACCCGACGGGGGGACTCCTACAATGAGCAGTTCTTC. It translates to CASTRRGDSYNEQFF.

This chain uses TRBV19 with TRBJ2-5; 7 bases match TRBD2. This CDR3 has 13 amino acids. Trimming took 10 bases from V and 5 from J; bases not matched to a gene: 10. Germline-derived CDR1 and CDR2 are LNHDA and SQIVND (reference sequence). CDR3 protein: CATSGNLLETQYF. The CDR3 nucleotides read TGTGCCACCAGCGGGAATCTCCTGGAGACCCAGTACTTC.

V usage is TRBV6-1 and J usage is TRBJ1-5; 11 bases line up with TRBD1. Losses at the gene ends were 3 bases for V and 2 bases for J; bases not matched to a gene: 15. The CDR3 length is 20 residues. Germline V gene data show CDR1 as MNHNS and CDR2 as SASEGT. In DNA, the CDR3 is TGTGCCAGCAGTGAGGGTTTGGGACAGGGGGGGTCATTAGGCAATCAGCCCCAGCATTTT. It yields the protein CASSEGLGQGGSLGNQPQHF.

The J gene is TRBJ2-7, the V gene TRBV9; D gene ambiguous. Germline V gives CDR1 SGDLS, CDR2 YYNGEE. The CDR3 has 13 amino acids. V was pared by 6 bases and J by 7 bases, with 17 bases between. The CDR3 reads CASTRDGEGEQYF. Written as DNA, the CDR3 is TGTGCCAGCACCCGAGACGGCGAAGGGGAGCAGTACTTC.